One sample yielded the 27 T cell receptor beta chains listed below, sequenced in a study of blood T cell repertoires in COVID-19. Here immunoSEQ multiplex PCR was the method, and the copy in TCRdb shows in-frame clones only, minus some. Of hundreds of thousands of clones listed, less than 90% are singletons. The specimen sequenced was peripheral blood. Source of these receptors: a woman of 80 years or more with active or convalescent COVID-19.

CDR3 DNA: TGTGCTGGCTGGTACACAGATACGCAGTATTTT. Translating it yields CAGWYTDTQYF. The chain is built from TRBV7-7 and TRBJ2-3; D unresolved. This CDR3 contains 11 residues. Germline assignment: CDR1 SSHAT and CDR2 FNYEAQ (reference sequence).

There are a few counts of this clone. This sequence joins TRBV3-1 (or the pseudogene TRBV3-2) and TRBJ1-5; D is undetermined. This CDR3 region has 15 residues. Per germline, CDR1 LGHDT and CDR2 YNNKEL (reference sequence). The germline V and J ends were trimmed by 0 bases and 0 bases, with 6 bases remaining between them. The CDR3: CASSQDWSSNQPQHF. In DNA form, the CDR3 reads TGTGCCAGCAGCCAAGATTGGAGTAGCAATCAGCCCCAGCATTTT.

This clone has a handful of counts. In DNA form, the CDR3 reads TGTGCCAGCAGCCCAGCCAGGGACTCCCGCTCCTACAATGAGCAGTTCTTC. It translates to CASSPARDSRSYNEQFF. The chain links TRBV9 to TRBJ2-1; D may be TRBD2 (6 bases). The length of the CDR3 is 17 residues. V was pared by 4 bases and J by 0 bases, with 17 bases between. From germline, CDR1 is SGDLS and CDR2 YYNGEE.

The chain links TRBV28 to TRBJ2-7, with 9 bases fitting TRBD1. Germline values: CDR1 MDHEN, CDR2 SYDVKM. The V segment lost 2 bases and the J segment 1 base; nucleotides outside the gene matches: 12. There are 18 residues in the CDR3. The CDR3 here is CASSLRGGQGLFSYEQYF. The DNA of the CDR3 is TGTGCCAGCAGTTTAAGAGGGGGACAGGGTTTGTTTTCCTACGAGCAGTACTTC.

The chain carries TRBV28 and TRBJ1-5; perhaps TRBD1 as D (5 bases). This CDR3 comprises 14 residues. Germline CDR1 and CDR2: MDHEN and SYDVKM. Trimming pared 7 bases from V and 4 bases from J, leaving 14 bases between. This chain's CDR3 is CASKISSGNQPQHF. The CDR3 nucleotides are TGTGCCAGCAAAATAAGTTCAGGGAATCAGCCCCAGCATTTT.

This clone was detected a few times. In DNA form, the CDR3 reads TGTGCCAGCAACAGGGTCGGCCAGCCCCAGCATTTT. This codes for CASNRVGQPQHF. This chain uses TRBV2 with TRBJ1-5, with TRBD1 as a possible D gene (6 bases). This CDR3 has 12 amino acids. V dropped 7 bases and J dropped 7 bases, with 11 bases sitting between them. Germline CDR1 and CDR2: SNHLY and FYNNEI.

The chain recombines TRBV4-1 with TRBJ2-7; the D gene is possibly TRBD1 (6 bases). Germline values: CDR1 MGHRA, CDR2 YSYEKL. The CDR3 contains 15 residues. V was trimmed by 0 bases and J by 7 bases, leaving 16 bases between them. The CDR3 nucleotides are TGCGCCAGCAGCCAAGATAGGTCCAGGGGTGGTGAGCAGTACTTC. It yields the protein CASSQDRSRGGEQYF.

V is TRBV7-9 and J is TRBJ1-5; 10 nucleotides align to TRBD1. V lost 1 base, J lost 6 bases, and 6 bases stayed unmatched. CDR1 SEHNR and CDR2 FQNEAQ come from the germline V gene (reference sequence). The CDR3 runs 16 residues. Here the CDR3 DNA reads TGTGCCAGCAGCTTAGTTATCGGGACAGGGGTTCAGCCCCAGCATTTT. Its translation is CASSLVIGTGVQPQHF.

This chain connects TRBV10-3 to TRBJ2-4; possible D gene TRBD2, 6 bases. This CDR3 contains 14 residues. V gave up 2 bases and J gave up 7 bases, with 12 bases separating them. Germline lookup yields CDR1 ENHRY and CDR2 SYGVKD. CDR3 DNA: TGTGCCATCAGTGAGCGGCAGGGACTCAACATTCAGTACTTC. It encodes CAISERQGLNIQYF.

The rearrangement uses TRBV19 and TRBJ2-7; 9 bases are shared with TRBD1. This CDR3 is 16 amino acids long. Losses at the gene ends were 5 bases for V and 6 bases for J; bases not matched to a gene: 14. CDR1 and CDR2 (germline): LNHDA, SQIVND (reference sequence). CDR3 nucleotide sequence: TGTGCCAGTAGTGATTTCGGAGGGACAGGGACGTCCGAGCAGTACTTC. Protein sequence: CASSDFGGTGTSEQYF.

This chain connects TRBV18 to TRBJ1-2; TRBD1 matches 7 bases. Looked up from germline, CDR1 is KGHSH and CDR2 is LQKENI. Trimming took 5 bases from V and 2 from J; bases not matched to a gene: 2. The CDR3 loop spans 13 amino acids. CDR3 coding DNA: TGTGCCAGCTCATCGGGACAGAACTATGGCTACACCTTC. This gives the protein CASSSGQNYGYTF.

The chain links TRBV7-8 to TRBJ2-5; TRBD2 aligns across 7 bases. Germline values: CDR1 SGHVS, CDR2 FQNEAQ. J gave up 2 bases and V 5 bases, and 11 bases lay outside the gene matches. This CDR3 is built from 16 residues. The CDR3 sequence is CASSGGVYRIQETQYF. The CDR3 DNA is TGTGCCAGCAGCGGGGGGGTCTACAGGATTCAAGAGACCCAGTACTTC.

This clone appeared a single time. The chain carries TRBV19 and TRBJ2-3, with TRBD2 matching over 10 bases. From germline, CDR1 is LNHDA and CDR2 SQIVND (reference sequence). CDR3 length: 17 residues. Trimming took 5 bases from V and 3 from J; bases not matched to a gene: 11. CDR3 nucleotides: TGTGCCAGTAGTCCTCTCGAAGCGGGAGGGGGGACAGATACGCAGTATTTT. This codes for CASSPLEAGGGTDTQYF.

Here the CDR3 DNA reads TGTGCCAGCAGTTCACGACAGGGGTACACCGGGGAGCTGTTTTTT. It encodes CASSSRQGYTGELFF. The chain is built from TRBV6-5 and TRBJ2-2; 8 bases line up with TRBD1. The CDR3 is made up of 15 amino acids. Germline CDR1 reads MNHEY; CDR2 reads SVGAGI. V lost 4 bases to trimming and J lost 3 bases; unmatched junction nucleotides: 4.

CDR3: CASSLGQGRMNTEAFF. Written as DNA, the CDR3 is TGTGCCAGCAGTTTAGGACAGGGCAGAATGAACACTGAAGCTTTCTTT. The chain joins TRBV28 to TRBJ1-1, with 8 bases fitting TRBD1. Per germline, CDR1 MDHEN and CDR2 SYDVKM. The CDR3 length is 16 residues. V shed 2 bases, J shed 0 bases, and the junction held 5 bases outside the gene matches.

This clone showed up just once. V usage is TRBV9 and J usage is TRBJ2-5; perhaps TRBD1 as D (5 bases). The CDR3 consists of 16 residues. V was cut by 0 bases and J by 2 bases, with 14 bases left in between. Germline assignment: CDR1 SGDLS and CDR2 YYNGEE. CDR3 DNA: TGTGCCAGCAGCGTAGCTCTTGGGCAGGGACAAGAGACCCAGTACTTC. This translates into CASSVALGQGQETQYF.

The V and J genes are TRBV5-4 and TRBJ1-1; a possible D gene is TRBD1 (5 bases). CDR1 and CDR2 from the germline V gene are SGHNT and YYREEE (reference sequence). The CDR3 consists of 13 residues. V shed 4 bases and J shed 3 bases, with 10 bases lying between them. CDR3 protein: CASSRGGDTEAFF. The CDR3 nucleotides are TGTGCCAGCAGCCGCGGGGGGGACACTGAAGCTTTCTTT. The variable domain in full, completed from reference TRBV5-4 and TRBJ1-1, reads ETGVTQSPTHLIKTRGQQVTLRCSSQSGHNTVSWYQQALGQGPQFIFQYYREEENGRGNFPPRFSGLQFPNYSSELNVNALELDDSALYLCASSRGGDTEAFFGQGTRLTVV.

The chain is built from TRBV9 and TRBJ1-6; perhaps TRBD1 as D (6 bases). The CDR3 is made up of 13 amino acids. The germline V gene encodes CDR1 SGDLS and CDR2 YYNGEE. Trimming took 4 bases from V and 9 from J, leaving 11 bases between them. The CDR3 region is CASSPAGASPLHF. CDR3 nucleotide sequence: TGTGCCAGCAGCCCCGCGGGGGCTTCACCCCTCCACTTT.

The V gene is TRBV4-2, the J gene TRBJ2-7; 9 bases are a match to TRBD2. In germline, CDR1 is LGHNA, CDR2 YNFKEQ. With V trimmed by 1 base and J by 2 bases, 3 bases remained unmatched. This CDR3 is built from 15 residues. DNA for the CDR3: TGTGCCAGCAGCCAAGTTTTAGCGGGAGCCTACGAGCAGTACTTC. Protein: CASSQVLAGAYEQYF.

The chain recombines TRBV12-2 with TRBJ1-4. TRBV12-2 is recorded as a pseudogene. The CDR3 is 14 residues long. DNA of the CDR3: TGTGCAAGTCGCTCCTACAGGAGGGGCGAAAAACTGTTTTTT. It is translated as CASRSYRRGEKLFF.

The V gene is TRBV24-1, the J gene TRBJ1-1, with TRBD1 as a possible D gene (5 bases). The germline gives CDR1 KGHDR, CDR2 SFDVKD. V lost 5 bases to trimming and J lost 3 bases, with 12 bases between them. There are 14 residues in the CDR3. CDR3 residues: CATSGDGTYTEAFF. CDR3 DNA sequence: TGTGCCACCAGTGGGGACGGGACTTACACTGAAGCTTTCTTT.

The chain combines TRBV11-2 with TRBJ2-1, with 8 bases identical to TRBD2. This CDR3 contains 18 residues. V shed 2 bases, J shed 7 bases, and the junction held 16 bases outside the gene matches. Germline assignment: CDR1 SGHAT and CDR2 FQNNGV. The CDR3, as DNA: TGTGCCAGCAGCTTACTAGCGGGTACCACCGGGCGAGGGAATGAGCAGTTCTTC. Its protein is CASSLLAGTTGRGNEQFF.

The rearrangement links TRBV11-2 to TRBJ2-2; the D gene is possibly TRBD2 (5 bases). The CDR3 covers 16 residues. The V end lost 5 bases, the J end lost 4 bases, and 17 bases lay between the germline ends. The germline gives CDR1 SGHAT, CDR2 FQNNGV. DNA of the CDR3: TGTGCCAGCAGCCGGGCTAACGGAGGCGGCACCGGGGAGCTGTTTTTT. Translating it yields CASSRANGGGTGELFF.

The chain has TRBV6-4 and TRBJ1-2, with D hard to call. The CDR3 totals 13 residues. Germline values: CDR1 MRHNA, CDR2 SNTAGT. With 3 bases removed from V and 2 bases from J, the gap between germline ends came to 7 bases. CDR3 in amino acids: CASSETRNYGYTF. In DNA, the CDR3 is TGTGCCAGCAGTGAGACACGGAACTATGGCTACACCTTC.

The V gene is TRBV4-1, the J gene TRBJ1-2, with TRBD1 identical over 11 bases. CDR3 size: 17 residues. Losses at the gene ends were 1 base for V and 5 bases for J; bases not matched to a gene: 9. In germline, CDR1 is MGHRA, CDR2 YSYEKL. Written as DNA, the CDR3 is TGCGCCAGCAGCCAAGTCGGGACAGGGGGGGCAGTTTATGGCTACACCTTC. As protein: CASSQVGTGGAVYGYTF.

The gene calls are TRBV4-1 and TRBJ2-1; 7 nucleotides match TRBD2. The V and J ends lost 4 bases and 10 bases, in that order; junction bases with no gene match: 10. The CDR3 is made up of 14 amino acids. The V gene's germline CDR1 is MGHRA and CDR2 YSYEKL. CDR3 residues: CASSRWRGTTEQFF. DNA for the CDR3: TGCGCCAGCAGCCGTTGGCGGGGGACTACGGAGCAGTTCTTC.

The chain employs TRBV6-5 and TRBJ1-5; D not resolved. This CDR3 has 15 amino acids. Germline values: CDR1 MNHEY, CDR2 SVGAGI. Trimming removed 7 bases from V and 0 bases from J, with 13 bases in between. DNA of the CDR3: TGTGCCAGCAAACCACGGGAATATAGCAATCAGCCCCAGCATTTT. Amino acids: CASKPREYSNQPQHF.